This is a list of T cell receptor beta chains from one sample in a study of T-cell memory formation after mild COVID-19. TCRdb called the 5' RACE reads again in MiXCR, with one record for every CDR3 protein. The sample has 530,000 or so distinct CDR3 sequences, about 18% seen once; the top ten hold 8.1%. The sequencing input was PBMCs or a T cell subset sorted from them (not recorded which). The receptor source for this set is an adult woman who had mild COVID-19 (a few samples of this study predate the infection). Cell type and time point are not known. Both conserved end residues are part of each CDR3. The D gene is left open where the match is weak. Only some rows state a clone size, as once, few, many or a class for expanded clones.

CDR3	DNA	J	D	V	size
CASSSGLAGYNEQFF	TGTGCCAGCAGTTCCGGACTAGCGGGATACAATGAGCAGTTCTTC	TRBJ2-1	TRBD2	TRBV6-5	many
CASSPLGGRVTEAFF	TGTGCCAGCAGTCCTTTAGGGGGGCGGGTCACTGAAGCTTTCTTT	TRBJ1-1	NA	TRBV3-1	NA
CSAKKSGTVDTQYF	TGCAGTGCTAAGAAATCCGGGACTGTAGATACGCAGTATTTT	TRBJ2-3	NA	TRBV20-1	NA
CASRLLAGAYNEQFF	TGTGCCAGCAGGTTACTAGCGGGAGCCTACAATGAGCAGTTCTTC	TRBJ2-1	TRBD2	TRBV6-1	few
CASLLGANVLTF	TGTGCCAGCCTCCTCGGGGCCAACGTCCTGACTTTC	TRBJ2-6	NA	TRBV7-9	few
CATTGQGADEQFF	TGTGCCACCACGGGACAGGGGGCGGATGAGCAGTTCTTC	TRBJ2-1	TRBD1	TRBV24-1	once
CASSFDGQGATDTQYF	TGCGCCAGCAGTTTCGACGGACAGGGGGCAACAGATACGCAGTATTTT	TRBJ2-3	TRBD1	TRBV5-1	few
CASSLLGAGNTEAFF	TGTGCCAGCAGCCTCCTGGGGGCAGGGAACACTGAAGCTTTCTTT	TRBJ1-1	NA	TRBV6-2/TRBV6-3	few
CASSSGLAGGFRRNEQYF	TGCGCCAGCAGCTCGGGACTAGCGGGAGGGTTCAGGAGGAACGAGCAGTACTTC	TRBJ2-7	TRBD2	TRBV5-1	NA
CSVRDRGVPDTQYF	TGCAGCGTGCGAGACAGGGGGGTACCAGATACGCAGTATTTT	TRBJ2-3	TRBD1	TRBV29-1	NA
CASSGPWDSRATDTQYF	TGTGCCAGCAGTGGGCCATGGGACTCCCGTGCCACAGATACGCAGTATTTT	TRBJ2-3	NA	TRBV6-2/TRBV6-3	few
CASSQETGRSGNTIYF	TGCGCCAGCAGCCAAGAGACAGGACGCTCTGGAAACACCATATATTTT	TRBJ1-3	NA	TRBV4-3	NA
CASSLWVLQNIQYF	TGTGCCAGCAGTTTATGGGTTTTACAAAACATTCAGTACTTC	TRBJ2-4	NA	TRBV12-3/TRBV12-4	few
CASSVSGGLGEAFF	TGTGCCAGCAGTGTATCCGGGGGCTTAGGTGAAGCTTTCTTT	TRBJ1-1	NA	TRBV6-4	few
CASSQAFGQSYEQYF	TGCGCCAGCAGCCAAGCCTTCGGACAGTCCTACGAGCAGTACTTC	TRBJ2-7	NA	TRBV4-1	NA
CASSFRGWNEQFF	TGCGCCAGCAGCTTCAGGGGGTGGAATGAGCAGTTCTTC	TRBJ2-1	TRBD1	TRBV5-1	many
CAWTPGRGSGANVLTF	TGTGCCTGGACACCGGGACGGGGCTCTGGGGCCAACGTCCTGACTTTC	TRBJ2-6	NA	TRBV30	NA
CASSPTWGDAKNIQYF	TGTGCCAGCAGTCCAACATGGGGGGACGCCAAAAACATTCAGTACTTC	TRBJ2-4	NA	TRBV6-5	NA
CASSYGTKTRRRTPGPGELFF	TGTGCCAGCAGTTATGGCACAAAAACAAGGAGGAGAACACCAGGTCCCGGGGAGCTGTTTTTT	TRBJ2-2	NA	TRBV6-8	few
CASSRDLGALDTQYF	TGTGCCAGCAGCCGTGATCTCGGGGCGCTAGATACGCAGTATTTT	TRBJ2-3	NA	TRBV6-5	NA
CASSDYLWREWDYGYTF	TGTGCCAGCAGTGATTATCTTTGGAGGGAATGGGACTATGGCTACACCTTC	TRBJ1-2	NA	TRBV2	few
CSVRDGYSNQPQHF	TGCAGCGTCAGGGACGGATATAGCAATCAGCCCCAGCATTTT	TRBJ1-5	NA	TRBV29-1	few
CASSPLGVAGELFF	TGCGCCAGCAGCCCTTTAGGGGTCGCCGGGGAGCTGTTTTTT	TRBJ2-2	NA	TRBV4-1	NA
CASYQGEGASYNEQFF	TGTGCCAGCTACCAGGGAGAAGGTGCGTCCTACAATGAGCAGTTCTTC	TRBJ2-1	NA	TRBV7-8	NA
CASSLGVGVGYNEQFF	TGTGCCAGCAGCTTAGGGGTAGGGGTGGGGTACAATGAGCAGTTCTTC	TRBJ2-1	NA	TRBV7-2	once
CASKGQGGTGELFF	TGTGCCAGCAAGGGACAGGGTGGCACCGGGGAGCTGTTTTTT	TRBJ2-2	TRBD1	TRBV7-3	once
CSVERNGRRFEQFF	TGCAGCGTTGAACGGAACGGGAGGAGGTTTGAGCAGTTCTTC	TRBJ2-1	TRBD2	TRBV29-1	many
CASSATGTSSYEQYF	TGTGCCAGCAGCGCCACCGGGACAAGCTCCTACGAGCAGTACTTC	TRBJ2-7	NA	TRBV6-5	few
CASRDREATNEKLFF	TGTGCCAGCAGGGACAGAGAGGCAACTAATGAAAAACTGTTTTTT	TRBJ1-4	NA	TRBV4-2	few
CASSMWGQGSYEQYF	TGTGCCAGTAGTATGTGGGGACAGGGATCCTACGAGCAGTACTTC	TRBJ2-7	TRBD1	TRBV19	NA
CSAERLAPQETQYF	TGCAGTGCTGAGCGACTAGCCCCCCAAGAGACCCAGTACTTC	TRBJ2-5	TRBD2	TRBV20-1	NA
CASSLGAGVPYGYTF	TGTGCCAGCAGCTTAGGGGCAGGGGTCCCCTATGGCTACACCTTC	TRBJ1-2	NA	TRBV7-8	few
CASSLAEGPPATYEQYF	TGTGCCAGCAGCTTAGCAGAGGGACCCCCAGCGACCTACGAGCAGTACTTC	TRBJ2-7	NA	TRBV7-6	NA
CASRVLTRGNYGYTF	TGTGCCAGCAGAGTCCTAACGCGGGGTAACTATGGCTACACCTTC	TRBJ1-2	NA	TRBV27	few
CASSLAGPHYGYTF	TGTGCCAGCAGCTTAGCGGGACCGCACTATGGCTACACCTTC	TRBJ1-2	NA	TRBV7-9	few
CASSSQGGPTEAFF	TGTGCCAGCAGCTCACAGGGAGGACCCACTGAAGCTTTCTTT	TRBJ1-1	NA	TRBV7-2	NA
CASSSGQGTRINEKLFF	TGTGCCAGCAGCTCCGGCCAGGGGACGAGAATTAATGAAAAACTGTTTTTT	TRBJ1-4	NA	TRBV5-5	NA
CAGGAENQETQYF	TGTGCAGGCGGAGCCGAAAACCAAGAGACCCAGTACTTC	TRBJ2-5	NA	TRBV5-5	NA
CASSWGTGETEAFF	TGTGCCAGCAGTTGGGGGACAGGGGAGACTGAAGCTTTCTTT	TRBJ1-1	TRBD1	TRBV12-3/TRBV12-4	few
CASSQQTGDTDTQYF	TGTGCCAGCAGTCAACAGACTGGAGACACAGATACGCAGTATTTT	TRBJ2-3	NA	TRBV6-4	many